These T cell receptor beta chains were read from a single sample in a study of blood T cell repertoires in COVID-19. Method: immunoSEQ multiplex PCR; TCRdb's copy keeps in-frame clones and lacks some. This table holds 98,000 or so clones, 65% to 80% found once. Input material: peripheral blood. The receptors were gathered from a woman between 40 and 55 years old with acute or convalescent COVID-19. Each CDR3 is given with its conserved first and last residue. The D gene is left open where the match is weak. For some rows the clone size is stated as once, few or many, or as a class when expanded; others skip it.

CDR3 length: 16
clone size: few
J gene: TRBJ2-3
V gene: TRBV7-9
D gene: .
CDR3 DNA: TGTGCCAGCAGCTTAGTATCCGGGTACAGCACAGATACGCAGTATTTT
CDR3 protein: CASSLVSGYSTDTQYF

CDR3 length: 14
clone size: .
J gene: TRBJ2-3
V gene: TRBV19
D gene: TRBD1
CDR3 DNA: TGTGCCAGTAGTGGGGGACAGGGCACAGATACGCAGTATTTT
CDR3 protein: CASSGGQGTDTQYF

CDR3 length: 11
clone size: .
J gene: TRBJ1-2
V gene: TRBV20-1
D gene: .
CDR3 DNA: TGCAGTGCTAGAAGGTCGATTGAGGACACCTTC
CDR3 protein: CSARRSIEDTF

CDR3 length: 16
clone size: once
J gene: TRBJ1-2
V gene: TRBV4-2
D gene: .
CDR3 DNA: TGTGCCAGCACTACTTGGGGGAGGGGATTTAACTATGGCTACACCTTC
CDR3 protein: CASTTWGRGFNYGYTF

CDR3 length: 12
clone size: .
J gene: TRBJ2-3
V gene: TRBV18
D gene: .
CDR3 DNA: TGTGCCAGCTCACCAGGAGGAGATACGCAGTATTTT
CDR3 protein: CASSPGGDTQYF

CDR3 length: 15
clone size: few
J gene: TRBJ2-3
V gene: TRBV5-5
D gene: .
CDR3 DNA: TGTGCCAGCAGCTTGGCCCCAGGATTCACAGATACGCAGTATTTT
CDR3 protein: CASSLAPGFTDTQYF

CDR3 length: 15
clone size: .
J gene: TRBJ2-1
V gene: TRBV10-1
D gene: .
CDR3 DNA: TGCGCCAGCAGTGAAAAAGTCCTAGATGGCAATGAGCAGTTCTTC
CDR3 protein: CASSEKVLDGNEQFF

CDR3 length: 12
clone size: few
J gene: TRBJ2-5
V gene: TRBV30
D gene: .
CDR3 DNA: TGTGCCTGGAGTCAGGGAAAAGAGACCCAGTACTTC
CDR3 protein: CAWSQGKETQYF

CDR3 length: 12
clone size: .
J gene: TRBJ2-1
V gene: TRBV11-3
D gene: .
CDR3 DNA: TGTGCCAGCAGTGCAGGGGTGGGGGAGCAGTTCTTC
CDR3 protein: CASSAGVGEQFF

CDR3 length: 14
clone size: .
J gene: TRBJ2-1
V gene: TRBV19
D gene: TRBD1
CDR3 DNA: TGTGCCAGTAGTAGGGGGACAGGGGTACATGAGCAGTTCTTC
CDR3 protein: CASSRGTGVHEQFF